This is a list of T cell receptor beta chains from one sample in a study of blood T cell repertoires in COVID-19. Data came from immunoSEQ multiplex PCR; TCRdb stores just in-frame clones and leaves some out. The table has 200,000 to 250,000 clones, roughly 79% seen once. Sequenced: peripheral blood. The receptors come from a woman of 80 years or more with acute or convalescent COVID-19. The CDR3 runs from the conserved cysteine through the conserved F or W. A D gene is named only where the DNA matches it firmly. The size of a clone is reported for some rows only, either as once, few or many, or as a class for expanded clones.

j_call,v_call,d_call,clone_size,cdr3_aa,cdr3_nt
TRBJ2-1,TRBV6-5,TRBD2,NA,CASRLAGGRQFF,TGTGCCAGCCGACTAGCGGGAGGGCGGCAGTTCTTC
TRBJ1-2,TRBV5-6,TRBD1,NA,CASSPRDRTYYGYTF,TGTGCCAGCAGCCCCCGGGACAGGACCTACTATGGCTACACCTTC
TRBJ2-3,TRBV6-1,NA,NA,CASSDGGGDTDTQYF,TGTGCCAGCAGTGATGGCGGGGGCGATACAGATACGCAGTATTTT
TRBJ1-1,TRBV7-8,NA,NA,CASSLVSENTEAFF,TGTGCCAGCAGCTTAGTCAGTGAGAACACTGAAGCTTTCTTT
TRBJ2-3,TRBV7-2,TRBD2,NA,CASSPWTSGSTDTQYF,TGTGCCAGCAGCCCTTGGACTAGCGGGAGTACAGATACGCAGTATTTT
TRBJ2-7,TRBV10-3,NA,NA,CAISESIGLAPPEQYF,TGTGCCATCAGTGAGTCGATAGGCCTAGCGCCCCCCGAGCAGTACTTC
TRBJ2-1,TRBV6-5,TRBD1,few,CATRRDRGNNEQFF,TGTGCCACCCGAAGGGACAGGGGAAACAATGAGCAGTTCTTC
TRBJ1-1,TRBV3-1/TRBV3-2,NA,NA,CASSLPGGTNTEAFF,TGTGCCAGCAGCCTTCCGGGGGGGACGAACACTGAAGCTTTCTTT
TRBJ1-3,TRBV6-1,NA,NA,CASSERRAGNTIYF,TGTGCCAGCAGTGAAAGGAGGGCTGGAAACACCATATATTTT
TRBJ2-2,TRBV5-1,TRBD2,NA,CARSREGGFTGELFF,TGCGCCCGCAGCCGGGAGGGGGGATTCACCGGGGAGCTGTTTTTT
TRBJ1-2,TRBV5-4,TRBD1,few,CASSLVGQGDYGYTF,TGTGCCAGCAGCTTGGTTGGACAGGGGGACTATGGCTACACCTTC
TRBJ2-2,TRBV4-1,NA,NA,CASSLLFATNTGELFF,TGCGCCAGCAGCCTATTATTTGCTACGAACACCGGGGAGCTGTTTTTT
TRBJ2-3,TRBV5-4,NA,NA,CASSLRWTGTDTQYF,TGTGCCAGCAGCTTGCGTTGGACTGGCACAGATACGCAGTATTTT
TRBJ1-4,TRBV7-2,NA,NA,CASSDYSPTNEKLFF,TGTGCCAGCAGCGACTACAGTCCAACTAATGAAAAACTGTTTTTT
TRBJ2-2,TRBV18,NA,once,CASSPSRDSNTGELFF,TGTGCCAGCTCACCAAGCCGGGACTCCAACACCGGGGAGCTGTTTTTT
TRBJ2-5,TRBV20-1,TRBD1,NA,CSAGQGETQYF,TGCAGTGCTGGACAGGGGGAGACCCAGTACTTC
TRBJ2-1,TRBV7-8,TRBD1,once,CASSRTGVNEQFF,TGTGCCAGCAGCCGAACAGGGGTAAATGAGCAGTTCTTC
TRBJ2-1,TRBV3-1/TRBV3-2,TRBD2,few,CASSQELTTSGRVNEQFF,TGTGCCAGCAGCCAAGAGCTCACGACTAGCGGGAGGGTCAATGAGCAGTTCTTC
TRBJ1-4,TRBV6-6,NA,once,CASGRSQGGEKLFF,TGTGCCAGCGGGAGATCACAGGGCGGGGAAAAACTGTTTTTT
TRBJ1-1,TRBV7-6,TRBD1,NA,CASSPGTGIANTEAFF,TGTGCCAGCAGCCCCGGGACAGGGATTGCGAACACTGAAGCTTTCTTT
TRBJ2-3,TRBV5-4,TRBD1,NA,CASSPNPGGDTQYF,TGTGCCAGCAGCCCCAATCCAGGGGGAGATACGCAGTATTTT
TRBJ1-6,TRBV7-3,NA,NA,CASSAGPGSPLHF,TGTGCCAGCAGCGCCGGCCCAGGGTCACCCCTCCACTTT
TRBJ1-4,TRBV3-1/TRBV3-2,TRBD1,NA,CASSQDSSRGDINEKLFF,TGTGCCAGCAGCCAAGACAGTTCCAGGGGGGATATTAATGAAAAACTGTTTTTT
TRBJ1-2,TRBV9,NA,NA,CASSPSLVVPGDGYTF,TGTGCCAGCAGCCCCTCCTTAGTCGTCCCCGGAGATGGCTACACCTTC
TRBJ1-5,TRBV30,NA,NA,CAWNYRGNQPQHF,TGTGCCTGGAATTATCGCGGCAATCAGCCCCAGCATTTT
TRBJ1-5,TRBV7-2,TRBD1,NA,CASSTRTGEGQPQHF,TGTGCCAGCAGCACAAGGACAGGGGAAGGACAGCCCCAGCATTTT
TRBJ1-2,TRBV29-1,TRBD1,once,CSVDSRTGEVYGYTF,TGCAGCGTTGACTCCCGGACAGGGGAGGTCTATGGCTACACCTTC
TRBJ1-4,TRBV24-1,NA,NA,CATSFPRDTEKLFF,TGTGCCACCAGCTTTCCCCGGGACACGGAAAAACTGTTTTTT
TRBJ1-1,TRBV7-3,TRBD1,NA,CASSPLDRMNTEAFF,TGTGCCAGCAGCCCCCTGGACAGGATGAACACTGAAGCTTTCTTT
TRBJ2-7,TRBV18,NA,NA,CASSPRQDFYEQYF,TGTGCCAGCTCACCACGACAGGATTTCTACGAGCAGTACTTC
TRBJ2-3,TRBV5-1,TRBD2,NA,CASRTGTSLDTQYF,TGCGCCAGCAGGACCGGGACTAGTTTGGATACGCAGTATTTT
TRBJ2-2,TRBV7-3,NA,NA,CASSLRVGELFF,TGTGCCAGCAGCCTCCGGGTCGGGGAGCTGTTTTTT
TRBJ2-7,TRBV15,TRBD1,NA,CATSIQGAIGQYF,TGTGCCACCAGCATACAGGGGGCAATAGGGCAGTACTTC
TRBJ1-3,TRBV7-2,NA,NA,CASSLVRGSGNTIYF,TGTGCCAGCAGCTTAGTAAGGGGTTCTGGAAACACCATATATTTT
TRBJ2-2,TRBV7-7,TRBD2,NA,CASSVRSGSSAGELFF,TGTGCTAGCAGCGTCCGAAGCGGGAGCTCGGCCGGGGAGCTGTTTTTT
TRBJ2-3,TRBV7-9,TRBD2,NA,CASSGAGGLTDTQYF,TGTGCCAGCAGCGGAGCGGGAGGGCTAACAGATACGCAGTATTTT
TRBJ1-6,TRBV5-5,NA,NA,CASSLVLTRVSPLHF,TGTGCCAGCAGCTTGGTTCTGACTCGGGTTTCACCCCTCCACTTT
TRBJ1-1,TRBV29-1,NA,NA,CSVEDTGTGVGTEAFF,TGCAGCGTTGAAGATACCGGGACGGGGGTTGGCACTGAAGCTTTCTTT
TRBJ2-1,TRBV20-1,TRBD2,NA,CSASPLTSGRAIEQFF,TGCAGTGCTAGTCCTCTCACTAGCGGGAGGGCAATCGAGCAGTTCTTC
TRBJ2-2,TRBV6-4,TRBD1,NA,CASRADRGNTGELFF,TGTGCCAGCAGAGCCGACAGGGGTAACACCGGGGAGCTGTTTTTT
TRBJ2-3,TRBV5-6,NA,NA,CASSQQGGLGDTQYF,TGTGCCAGCAGCCAACAGGGGGGGTTGGGAGATACGCAGTATTTT
TRBJ2-7,TRBV5-1,TRBD1,NA,CASSSDRGGTYEQYF,TGCGCCAGCAGCTCCGACAGGGGAGGTACCTACGAGCAGTACTTC
TRBJ2-2,TRBV2,TRBD2,NA,CASRGRSPGGTGELFF,TGTGCCAGCAGGGGACGGAGCCCGGGGGGCACCGGGGAGCTGTTTTTT
TRBJ2-6,TRBV5-1,NA,once,CASSRSVSGANVLTF,TGCGCCAGCAGCCGGAGCGTCTCTGGGGCCAACGTCCTGACTTTC
TRBJ2-1,TRBV11-3,NA,NA,CASSLGQWSNEQFF,TGTGCCAGCAGCTTAGGTCAGTGGAGTAATGAGCAGTTCTTC
TRBJ1-2,TRBV7-2,NA,once,CASSYSWAGYTF,TGTGCCAGCAGCTACTCTTGGGCTGGCTACACCTTC
TRBJ1-2,TRBV5-1,TRBD1,NA,CASSSQGAPSGYTF,TGCGCCAGCAGCTCCCAGGGGGCGCCTAGCGGCTACACCTTC
TRBJ2-5,TRBV11-3,TRBD2,NA,CASSLGTSVGRQETQYF,TGTGCCAGCAGTTTAGGGACTAGCGTGGGCCGACAAGAGACCCAGTACTTC
TRBJ2-7,TRBV28,TRBD2,NA,CASATSGSQKYEQYF,TGTGCCAGCGCAACTAGCGGGAGTCAGAAATACGAGCAGTACTTC
TRBJ1-2,TRBV18,NA,few,CASSPLGVFKLSNYGYTF,TGTGCCAGCTCACCACTAGGGGTGTTCAAACTTTCCAACTATGGCTACACCTTC
TRBJ2-3,TRBV6-4,NA,NA,CASSGGSTDTQYF,TGTGCCAGCAGTGGCGGGAGCACAGATACGCAGTATTTT
TRBJ2-1,TRBV5-1,NA,NA,CASAKPGTSPNNEQFF,TGCGCCAGCGCCAAACCCGGGACATCTCCTAACAATGAGCAGTTCTTC
TRBJ1-6,TRBV5-1,NA,NA,CASRDSVSYNSPLHF,TGCGCCAGCAGGGACAGTGTCTCCTATAATTCACCCCTCCACTTT
TRBJ2-2,TRBV27,TRBD1,NA,CASSLSGTGARGFTGELFF,TGTGCCAGCAGTTTATCGGGGACAGGGGCTCGGGGATTTACCGGGGAGCTGTTTTTT